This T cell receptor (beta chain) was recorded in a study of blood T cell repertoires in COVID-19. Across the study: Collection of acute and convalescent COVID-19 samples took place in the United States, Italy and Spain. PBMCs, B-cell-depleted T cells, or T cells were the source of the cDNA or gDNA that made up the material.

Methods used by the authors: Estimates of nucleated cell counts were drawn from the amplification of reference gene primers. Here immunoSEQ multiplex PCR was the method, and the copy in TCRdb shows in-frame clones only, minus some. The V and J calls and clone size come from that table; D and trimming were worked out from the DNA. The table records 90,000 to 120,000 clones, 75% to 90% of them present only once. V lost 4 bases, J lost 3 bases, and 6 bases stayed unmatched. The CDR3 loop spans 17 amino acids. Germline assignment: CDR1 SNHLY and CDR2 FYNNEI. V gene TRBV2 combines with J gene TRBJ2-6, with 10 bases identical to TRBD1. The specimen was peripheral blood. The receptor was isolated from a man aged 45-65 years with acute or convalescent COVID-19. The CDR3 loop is CASSVTGGKGGANVLTF. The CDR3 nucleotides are TGTGCCAGCAGTGTGACAGGGGGCAAGGGTGGGGCCAACGTCCTGACTTTC.